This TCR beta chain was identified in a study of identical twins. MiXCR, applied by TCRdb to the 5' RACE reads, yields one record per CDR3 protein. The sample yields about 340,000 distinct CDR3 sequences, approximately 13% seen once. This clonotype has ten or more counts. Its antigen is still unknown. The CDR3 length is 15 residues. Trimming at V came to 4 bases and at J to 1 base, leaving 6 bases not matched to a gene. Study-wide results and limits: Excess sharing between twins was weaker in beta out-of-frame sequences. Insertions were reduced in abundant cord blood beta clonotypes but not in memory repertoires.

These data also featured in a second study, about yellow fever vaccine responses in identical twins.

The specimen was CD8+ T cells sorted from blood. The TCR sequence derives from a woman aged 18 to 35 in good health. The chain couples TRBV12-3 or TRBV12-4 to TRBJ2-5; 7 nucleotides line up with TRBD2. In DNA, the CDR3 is TGTGCCAGCAGTTCCCCTAGCGGAAGCCAAGAGACCCAGTACTTC. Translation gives CASSSPSGSQETQYF.